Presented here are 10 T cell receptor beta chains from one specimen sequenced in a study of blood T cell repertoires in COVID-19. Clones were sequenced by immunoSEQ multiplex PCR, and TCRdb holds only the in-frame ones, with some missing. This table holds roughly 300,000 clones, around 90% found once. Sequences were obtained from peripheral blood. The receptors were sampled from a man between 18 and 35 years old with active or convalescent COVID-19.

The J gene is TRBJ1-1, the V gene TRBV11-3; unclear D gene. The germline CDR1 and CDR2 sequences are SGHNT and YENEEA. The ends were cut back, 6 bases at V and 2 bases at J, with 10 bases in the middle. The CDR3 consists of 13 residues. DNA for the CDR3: TGTGCCAGCAGTTCCAGGATCAACACTGAAGCTTTCTTT. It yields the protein CASSSRINTEAFF.

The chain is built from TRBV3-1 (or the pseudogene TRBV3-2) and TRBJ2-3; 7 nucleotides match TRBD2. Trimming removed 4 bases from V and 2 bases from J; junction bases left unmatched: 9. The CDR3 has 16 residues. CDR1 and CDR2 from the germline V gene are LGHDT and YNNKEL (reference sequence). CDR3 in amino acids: CASSLLRGGNTDTQYF. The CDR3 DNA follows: TGTGCCAGCAGCCTCCTACGCGGGGGTAACACAGATACGCAGTATTTT.

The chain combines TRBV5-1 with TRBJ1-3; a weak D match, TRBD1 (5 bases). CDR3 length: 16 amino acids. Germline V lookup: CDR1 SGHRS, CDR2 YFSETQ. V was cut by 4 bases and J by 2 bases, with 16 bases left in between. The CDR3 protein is CASSLRLQGAGNTIYF. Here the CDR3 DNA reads TGCGCCAGCAGCCTTCGCCTCCAGGGCGCTGGAAACACCATATATTTT. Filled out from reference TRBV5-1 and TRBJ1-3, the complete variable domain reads KAGVTQTPRYLIKTRGQQVTLSCSPISGHRSVSWYQQTPGQGLQFLFEYFSETQRNKGNFPGRFSGRQFSNSRSEMNVSTLELGDSALYLCASSLRLQGAGNTIYFGEGSWLTVV.

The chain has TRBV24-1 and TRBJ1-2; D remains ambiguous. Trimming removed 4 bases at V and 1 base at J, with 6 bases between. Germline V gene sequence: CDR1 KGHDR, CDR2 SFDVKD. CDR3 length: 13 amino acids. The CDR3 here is CATSEGFNYGYTF. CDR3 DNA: TGTGCCACCAGTGAGGGCTTTAACTATGGCTACACCTTC.

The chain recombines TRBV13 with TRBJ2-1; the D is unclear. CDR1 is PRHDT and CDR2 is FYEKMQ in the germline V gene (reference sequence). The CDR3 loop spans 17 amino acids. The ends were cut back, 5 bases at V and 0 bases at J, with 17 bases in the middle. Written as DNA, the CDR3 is TGTGCCAGCAGCCACCTCCGGGTCCTCCACTCCTACAATGAGCAGTTCTTC. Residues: CASSHLRVLHSYNEQFF.

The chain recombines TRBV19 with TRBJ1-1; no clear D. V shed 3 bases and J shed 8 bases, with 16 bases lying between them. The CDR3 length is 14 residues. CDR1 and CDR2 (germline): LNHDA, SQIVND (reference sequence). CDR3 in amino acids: CASSIRGNNYEAFF. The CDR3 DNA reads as TGTGCCAGTAGTATTAGAGGGAATAACTACGAAGCTTTCTTT.

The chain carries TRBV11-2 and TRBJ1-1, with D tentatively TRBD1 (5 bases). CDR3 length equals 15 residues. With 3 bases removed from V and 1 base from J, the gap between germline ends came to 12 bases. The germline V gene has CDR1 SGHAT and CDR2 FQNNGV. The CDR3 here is CASSFTGIKNTEAFF. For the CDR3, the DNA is TGTGCCAGCAGCTTTACAGGAATAAAGAACACTGAAGCTTTCTTT. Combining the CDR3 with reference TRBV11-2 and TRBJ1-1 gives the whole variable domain EAGVAQSPRYKIIEKRQSVAFWCNPISGHATLYWYQQILGQGPKLLIQFQNNGVVDDSQLPKDRFSAERLKGVDSTLKIQPAKLEDSAVYLCASSFTGIKNTEAFFGQGTRLTVV.

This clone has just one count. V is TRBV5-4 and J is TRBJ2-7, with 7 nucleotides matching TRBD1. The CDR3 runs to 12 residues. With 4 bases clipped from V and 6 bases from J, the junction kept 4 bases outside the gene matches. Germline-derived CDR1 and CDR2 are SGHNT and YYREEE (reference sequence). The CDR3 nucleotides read TGTGCCAGCAGCAACAGGGGTGGCGAGCAGTACTTC. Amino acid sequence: CASSNRGGEQYF.

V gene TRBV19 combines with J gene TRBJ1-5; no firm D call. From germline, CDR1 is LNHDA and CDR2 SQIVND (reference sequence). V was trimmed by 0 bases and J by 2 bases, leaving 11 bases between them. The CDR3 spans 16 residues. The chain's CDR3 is CASSIDRPGGNQPQHF. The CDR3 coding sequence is TGTGCCAGTAGTATAGATCGGCCTGGAGGCAATCAGCCCCAGCATTTT. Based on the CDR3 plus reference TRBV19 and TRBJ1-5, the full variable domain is DGGITQSPKYLFRKEGQNVTLSCEQNLNHDAMYWYRQDPGQGLRLIYYSQIVNDFQKGDIAEGYSVSREKKESFPLTVTSAQKNPTAFYLCASSIDRPGGNQPQHFGDGTRLSIL.

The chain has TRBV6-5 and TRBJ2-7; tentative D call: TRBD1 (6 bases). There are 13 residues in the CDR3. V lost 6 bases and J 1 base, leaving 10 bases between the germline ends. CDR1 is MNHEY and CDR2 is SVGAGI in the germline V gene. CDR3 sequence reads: CASSQGFSYEQYF. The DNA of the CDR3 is TGTGCCAGCAGCCAGGGGTTTTCCTACGAGCAGTACTTC.